The rows below give T cell receptor beta chains drawn from one sample of a study of blood T cell repertoires in COVID-19. Clones were sequenced by immunoSEQ multiplex PCR, and TCRdb holds only the in-frame ones, with some missing. The sample has 300,000 or so clones, about nine tenths seen once; the top ten hold 10%. Sequencing was done on a sample of PBMCs or T cells enriched from blood (not recorded which). The receptor source for this set is a woman aged 18-29 years who had recovered from COVID-19. Each CDR3 is given with its conserved first and last residue.

v_gene | len | CDR3aa
TRBV14 | 13 | CASSVQGETEAFF
TRBV5-1 | 15 | CASSLTTATNEKLFF
TRBV11-2 | 13 | CASSLATGGRPYF
TRBV6-1 | 14 | CASSEAGGDYGYTF
TRBV30 | 14 | CAWSVRTGFYEQYF
TRBV5-4 | 15 | CASSLQGAAYTEAFF
TRBV10-3 | 14 | CAISEKQGTGELFF
TRBV6-1 | 15 | CASSESAGGRGELFF
TRBV5-1 | 16 | CASSFQSGRAPNEQFF
TRBV19 | 20 | CASTSFAGGRAISDTGELFF
TRBV2 | 12 | CASSAQGAEAFF
TRBV7-9 | 13 | CASSFDRDTEAFF
TRBV28 | 13 | CASRLRGGQPQHF
TRBV10-3 | 15 | CAISESTSDRDTQYF
TRBV13 | 13 | CASRKVGGGEQYF
TRBV11-2 | 15 | CASSPDWSSYNEQFF
TRBV3-1/TRBV3-2 | 13 | CASAGTGLSPLHF
TRBV19 | 14 | CASSMAGPGNTIYF
TRBV19 | 15 | CASRNPTGGQEKLFF
TRBV7-9 | 13 | CASRFSGHETQYF
TRBV6-1 | 17 | CASSEPGLAGETGELFF
TRBV21-1 | 15 | CASSHRQDKGYGYTF
TRBV6-6 | 15 | CASSSPDRRNNEQFF
TRBV18 | 15 | CASSPPLGGGYGYTF
TRBV7-2 | 15 | CASSLNVGTRNEQFF
TRBV3-1/TRBV3-2 | 13 | CASSRKSLDEQFF
TRBV7-3 | 18 | CASSQPPGTGEGNQPQHF
TRBV10-2 | 13 | CASSEGWEGEQYF